The source of this TCR beta chain is a study of blood T cell repertoires in COVID-19. Across the whole study: Sites in the United States, Italy and Spain provided acute and convalescent COVID-19 samples. PBMCs, B-cell-depleted T cells, or T cells were the source of the cDNA or gDNA that made up the material.

Original processing methods: Estimates of nucleated cell counts were drawn from the amplification of reference gene primers. Produced via immunoSEQ multiplex PCR; TCRdb's table is partial and in-frame only. The V and J calls and clone size come from that table; D and trimming were worked out from the DNA. The sample holds about 500,000 clones, about 89% seen once. The CDR3 runs 16 residues. The ends lost 1 base at V and 5 bases at J; junction bases unmatched: 8. CDR1 is SQVTM and CDR2 is ANQGSEA in the germline V gene. The specimen sequenced was peripheral blood. This TCR was recovered from a woman aged 50 to 60 with COVID-19, enrolled during active disease. The rearrangement joins TRBV29-1 to TRBJ2-2; 9 bases are shared with TRBD1. The CDR3: CSVEALGQGLTGELFF. The CDR3 nucleotides read TGCAGCGTTGAAGCCTTGGGACAGGGTCTTACCGGGGAGCTGTTTTTT.